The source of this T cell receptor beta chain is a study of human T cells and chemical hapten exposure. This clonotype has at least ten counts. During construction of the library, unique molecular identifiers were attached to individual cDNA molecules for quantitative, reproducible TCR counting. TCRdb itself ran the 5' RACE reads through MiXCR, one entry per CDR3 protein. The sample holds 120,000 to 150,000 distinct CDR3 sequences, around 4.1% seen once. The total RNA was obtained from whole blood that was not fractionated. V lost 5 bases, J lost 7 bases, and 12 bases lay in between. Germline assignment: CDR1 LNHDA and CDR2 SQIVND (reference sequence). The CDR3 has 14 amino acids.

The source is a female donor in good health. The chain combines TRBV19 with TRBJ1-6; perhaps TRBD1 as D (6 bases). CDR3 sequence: CASSPTGLNSPLHF. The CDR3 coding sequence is TGTGCCAGTAGTCCCACAGGGTTAAATTCACCCCTCCACTTT.